This is a list of T cell receptor beta chains from one sample in a study of blood T cell repertoires in COVID-19. Libraries were prepared by immunoSEQ multiplex PCR; TCRdb keeps only in-frame clonotypes and omits some of them. The sample consists of roughly 140,000 clones, approximately 85% of them appearing once. Material: peripheral blood. The receptor source for this set is a man between 65 and 85 years old with acute or convalescent COVID-19. Both conserved end residues are part of each CDR3. The D gene is left open where the match is weak. Expanded clones are given a class, and other clones once, few, many or no size at all.

CDR3aa	CDR3nt	v_gene	d_gene	abundance	j_gene
CASSIDFTSGGNTQYF	TGTGCCAGTAGTATAGATTTCACTAGCGGGGGAAATACGCAGTATTTT	TRBV19	TRBD2	once	TRBJ2-3
CASSLTGEETQYF	TGTGCCAGCAGCTTAACGGGAGAAGAGACCCAGTACTTC	TRBV7-9	.	.	TRBJ2-5
CSVAKTGGAYEQYF	TGCAGCGTCGCCAAGACAGGGGGCGCATACGAGCAGTACTTC	TRBV29-1	TRBD1	.	TRBJ2-7
CASSSGLAGDPTGELFF	TGTGCCAGCAGCTCCGGACTAGCGGGAGATCCAACCGGGGAGCTGTTTTTT	TRBV9	TRBD2	.	TRBJ2-2
CASSVSPSADTQYF	TGTGCCAGCAGTGTTTCCCCCAGCGCAGATACGCAGTATTTT	TRBV6-4	.	.	TRBJ2-3
CASRPQGPGTEAFF	TGTGCCAGTAGGCCACAGGGCCCAGGCACTGAAGCTTTCTTT	TRBV19	.	few	TRBJ1-1
CASRLAGGDNEQFF	TGTGCCAGCAGGTTAGCGGGGGGGGACAATGAGCAGTTCTTC	TRBV5-4	TRBD2	.	TRBJ2-1
CASSGGQGADTQYF	TGTGCCAGCAGTGGGGGACAGGGAGCCGATACGCAGTATTTT	TRBV2	TRBD1	.	TRBJ2-3
CAWSRWGGSEKLFF	TGTGCCTGGAGTAGGTGGGGGGGAAGTGAAAAACTGTTTTTT	TRBV30	.	.	TRBJ1-4
CASSISVKASGAIDNEQFF	TGTGCCAGTAGTATTAGTGTAAAGGCTAGCGGAGCGATAGACAATGAGCAGTTCTTC	TRBV19	TRBD2	.	TRBJ2-1
CASSGGDSPNTEAFF	TGCGCCAGCAGCGGCGGGGACAGCCCTAACACTGAAGCTTTCTTT	TRBV10-1	TRBD1	.	TRBJ1-1
CATSDSRAPYEQYF	TGTGCCACCAGTGATTCCAGGGCCCCCTACGAGCAGTACTTC	TRBV24-1	.	.	TRBJ2-7
CASSQSGTGNTIYF	TGTGCCAGCAGCCAGTCGGGGACTGGAAACACCATATATTTT	TRBV3-1/TRBV3-2	.	.	TRBJ1-3
CASQRQGVVPTYGYTF	TGTGCCAGTCAGAGACAGGGGGTAGTTCCGACCTATGGCTACACCTTC	TRBV19	TRBD1	.	TRBJ1-2
CAWSASGIPGNTIYF	TGTGCCTGGAGTGCCTCGGGGATCCCTGGAAACACCATATATTTT	TRBV30	.	.	TRBJ1-3